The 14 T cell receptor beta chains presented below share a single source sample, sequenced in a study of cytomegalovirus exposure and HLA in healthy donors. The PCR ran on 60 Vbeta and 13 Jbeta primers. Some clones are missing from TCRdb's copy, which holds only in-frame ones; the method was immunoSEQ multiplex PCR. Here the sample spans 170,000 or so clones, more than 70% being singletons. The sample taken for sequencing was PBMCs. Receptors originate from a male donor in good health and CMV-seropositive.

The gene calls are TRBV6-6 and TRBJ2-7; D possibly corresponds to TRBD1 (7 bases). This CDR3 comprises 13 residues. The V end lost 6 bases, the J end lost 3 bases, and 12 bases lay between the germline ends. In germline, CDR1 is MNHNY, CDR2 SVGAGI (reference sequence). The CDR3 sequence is CASRGGQSYEQYF. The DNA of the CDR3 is TGTGCCAGCAGGGGGGGACAGAGCTACGAGCAGTACTTC.

The CDR3 nucleotides are TGTGCCAGCAGCTCTGCCCGGAGGCGGGGGAGGGTCACAGATACGCAGTATTTT. Protein product: CASSSARRRGRVTDTQYF. The chain recombines TRBV9 with TRBJ2-3; 7 nucleotides agree with TRBD2. Trimming cost V 4 bases and J 2 bases; bases outside gene matches: 16. Germline values: CDR1 SGDLS, CDR2 YYNGEE. The CDR3 covers 18 residues.

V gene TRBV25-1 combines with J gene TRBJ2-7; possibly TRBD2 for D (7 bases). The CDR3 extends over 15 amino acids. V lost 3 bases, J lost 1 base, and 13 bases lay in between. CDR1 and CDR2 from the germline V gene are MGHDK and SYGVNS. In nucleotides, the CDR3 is TGTGCCAGCAGTGAGGGGGGGGCAGGGTCCTACGAGCAGTACTTC. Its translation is CASSEGGAGSYEQYF.

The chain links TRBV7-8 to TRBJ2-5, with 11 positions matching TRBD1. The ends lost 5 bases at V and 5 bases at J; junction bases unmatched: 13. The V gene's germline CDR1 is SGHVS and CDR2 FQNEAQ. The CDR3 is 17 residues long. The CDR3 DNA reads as TGTGCCAGCAGCCCCGGACAGGGGGCGCCCCCCATGGAGACCCAGTACTTC. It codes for CASSPGQGAPPMETQYF. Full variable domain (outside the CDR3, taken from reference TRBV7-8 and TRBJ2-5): GAGVSQSPRYKVAKRGQDVALRCDPISGHVSLFWYQQALGQGPEFLTYFQNEAQLDKSGLPSDRFFAERPEGSVSTLKIQRTQQEDSAVYLCASSPGQGAPPMETQYFGPGTRLLVL.

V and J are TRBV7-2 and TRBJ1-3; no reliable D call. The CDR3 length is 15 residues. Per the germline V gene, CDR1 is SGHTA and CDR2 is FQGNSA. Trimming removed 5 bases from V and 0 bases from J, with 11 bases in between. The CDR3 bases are TGTGCCAGCAGCCTCCGGGTAAACTCTGGAAACACCATATATTTT. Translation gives CASSLRVNSGNTIYF.

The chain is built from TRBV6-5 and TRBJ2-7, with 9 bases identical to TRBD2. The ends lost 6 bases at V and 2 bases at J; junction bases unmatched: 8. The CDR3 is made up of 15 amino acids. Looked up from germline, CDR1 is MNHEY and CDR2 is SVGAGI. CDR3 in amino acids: CASSAAASGTYEQYF. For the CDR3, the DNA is TGTGCCAGCAGCGCCGCTGCTAGCGGGACCTACGAGCAGTACTTC.

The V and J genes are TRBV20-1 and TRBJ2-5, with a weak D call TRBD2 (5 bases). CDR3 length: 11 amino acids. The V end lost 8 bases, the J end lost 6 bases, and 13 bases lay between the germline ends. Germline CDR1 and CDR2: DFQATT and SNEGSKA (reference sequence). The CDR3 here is CSLREFQTQYF. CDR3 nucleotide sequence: TGCAGTCTTAGGGAGTTCCAGACCCAGTACTTC.

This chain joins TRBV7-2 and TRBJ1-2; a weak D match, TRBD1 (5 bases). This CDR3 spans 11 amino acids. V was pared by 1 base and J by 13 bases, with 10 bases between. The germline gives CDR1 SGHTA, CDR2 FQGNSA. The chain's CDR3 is CASSLGRGVTF. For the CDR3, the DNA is TGTGCCAGCAGCTTAGGTCGGGGGGTCACCTTC.

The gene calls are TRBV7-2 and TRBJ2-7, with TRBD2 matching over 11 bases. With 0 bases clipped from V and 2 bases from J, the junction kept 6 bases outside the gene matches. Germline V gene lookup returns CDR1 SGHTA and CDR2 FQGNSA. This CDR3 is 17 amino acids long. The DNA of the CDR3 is TGTGCCAGCAGCTTAGCTCCAACTAGCGGGAGCCCCTACGAGCAGTACTTC. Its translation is CASSLAPTSGSPYEQYF.

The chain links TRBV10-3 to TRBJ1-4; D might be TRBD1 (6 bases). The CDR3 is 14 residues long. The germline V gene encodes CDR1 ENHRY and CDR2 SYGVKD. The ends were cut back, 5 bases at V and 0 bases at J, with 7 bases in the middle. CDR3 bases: TGTGCCATCAGTACAGGGACAACTAATGAAAAACTGTTTTTT. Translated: CAISTGTTNEKLFF.

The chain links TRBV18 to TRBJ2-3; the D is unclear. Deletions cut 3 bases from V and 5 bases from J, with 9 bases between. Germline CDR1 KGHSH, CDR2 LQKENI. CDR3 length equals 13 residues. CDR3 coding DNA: TGTGCCAGCTCACCTGATACAGAAGATACGCAGTATTTT. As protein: CASSPDTEDTQYF.

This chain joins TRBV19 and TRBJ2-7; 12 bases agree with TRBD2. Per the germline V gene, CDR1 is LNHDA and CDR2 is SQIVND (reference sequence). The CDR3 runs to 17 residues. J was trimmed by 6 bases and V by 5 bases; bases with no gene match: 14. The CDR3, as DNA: TGTGCCAGTAGTTTACTCCTGACTAGCGGGAGAAGAGGCGAGCAGTACTTC. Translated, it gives CASSLLLTSGRRGEQYF.

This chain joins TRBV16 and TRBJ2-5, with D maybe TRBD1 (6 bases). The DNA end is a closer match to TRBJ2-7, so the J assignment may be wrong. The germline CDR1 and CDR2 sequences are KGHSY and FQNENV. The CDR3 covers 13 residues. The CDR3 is CASSQLQGYEQYF. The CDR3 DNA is TGTGCCAGCAGCCAACTACAGGGCTACGAGCAGTACTTC.

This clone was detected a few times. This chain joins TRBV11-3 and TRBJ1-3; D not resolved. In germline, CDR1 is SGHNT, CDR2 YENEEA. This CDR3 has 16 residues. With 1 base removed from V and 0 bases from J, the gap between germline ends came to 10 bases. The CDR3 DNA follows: TGTGCCAGCAGCTTAGCGGCGGTGGCCTCTGGAAACACCATATATTTT. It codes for CASSLAAVASGNTIYF.